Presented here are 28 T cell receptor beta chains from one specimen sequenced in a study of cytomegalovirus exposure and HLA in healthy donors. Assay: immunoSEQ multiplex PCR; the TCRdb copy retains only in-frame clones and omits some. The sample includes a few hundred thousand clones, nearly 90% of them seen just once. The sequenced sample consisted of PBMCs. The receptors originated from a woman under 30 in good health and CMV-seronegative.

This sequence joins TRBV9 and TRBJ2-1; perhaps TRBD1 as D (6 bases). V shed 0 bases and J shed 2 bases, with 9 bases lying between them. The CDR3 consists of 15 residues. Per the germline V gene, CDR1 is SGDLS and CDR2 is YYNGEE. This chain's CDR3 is CASSVEGDPYNEQFF. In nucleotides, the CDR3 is TGTGCCAGCAGCGTAGAGGGGGACCCCTACAATGAGCAGTTCTTC.

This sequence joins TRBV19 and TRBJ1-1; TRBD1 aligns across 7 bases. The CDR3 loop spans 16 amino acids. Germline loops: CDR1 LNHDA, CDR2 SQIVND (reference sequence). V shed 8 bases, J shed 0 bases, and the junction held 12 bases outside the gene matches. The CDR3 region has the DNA TGTGCCAGTCGTAGAAAGGCAAGGGGGCTGAACACTGAAGCTTTCTTT. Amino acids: CASRRKARGLNTEAFF. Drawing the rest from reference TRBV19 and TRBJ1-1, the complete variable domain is DGGITQSPKYLFRKEGQNVTLSCEQNLNHDAMYWYRQDPGQGLRLIYYSQIVNDFQKGDIAEGYSVSREKKESFPLTVTSAQKNPTAFYLCASRRKARGLNTEAFFGQGTRLTVV.

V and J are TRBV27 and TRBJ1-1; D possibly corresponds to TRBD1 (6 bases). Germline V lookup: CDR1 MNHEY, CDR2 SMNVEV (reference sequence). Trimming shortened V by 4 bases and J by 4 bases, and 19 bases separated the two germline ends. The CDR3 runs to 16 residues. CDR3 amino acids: CASSSHQGRGTTEAFF. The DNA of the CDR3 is TGTGCCAGCAGTTCCCATCAGGGGCGGGGGACCACTGAAGCTTTCTTT.

The CDR3 region has the DNA TGTGCCAGCAGCCAAAGGACAGGGTATGGCTACACCTTC. As protein: CASSQRTGYGYTF. The chain carries TRBV7-6 and TRBJ1-2, with 8 bases identical to TRBD1. After removal of 5 bases from V and 5 bases from J, the junction contained 4 bases not matched to a gene. The CDR3 loop spans 13 amino acids. Germline values: CDR1 SGHVS, CDR2 FNYEAQ. The complete variable domain, with remaining parts taken from reference TRBV7-6 and TRBJ1-2, reads GAGVSQSPRYKVTKRGQDVALRCDPISGHVSLYWYRQALGQGPEFLTYFNYEAQQDKSGLPNDRFSAERPEGSISTLTIQRTEQRDSAMYRCASSQRTGYGYTFGSGTRLTVV.

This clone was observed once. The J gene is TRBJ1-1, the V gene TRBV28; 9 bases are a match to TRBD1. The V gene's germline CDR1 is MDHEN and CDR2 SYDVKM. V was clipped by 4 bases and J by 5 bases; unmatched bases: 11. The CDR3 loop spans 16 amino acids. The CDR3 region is CASSSPGTGSGTEAFF. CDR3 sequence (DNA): TGTGCCAGCAGTTCTCCCGGGACAGGGTCGGGAACTGAAGCTTTCTTT.

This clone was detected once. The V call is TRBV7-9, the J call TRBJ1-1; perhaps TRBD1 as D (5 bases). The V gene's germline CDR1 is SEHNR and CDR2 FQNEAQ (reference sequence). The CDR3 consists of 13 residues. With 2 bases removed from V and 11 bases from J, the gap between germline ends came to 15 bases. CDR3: CASSLSSAGMAFF. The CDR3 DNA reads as TGTGCCAGCAGCTTAAGTTCTGCAGGGATGGCTTTCTTT.

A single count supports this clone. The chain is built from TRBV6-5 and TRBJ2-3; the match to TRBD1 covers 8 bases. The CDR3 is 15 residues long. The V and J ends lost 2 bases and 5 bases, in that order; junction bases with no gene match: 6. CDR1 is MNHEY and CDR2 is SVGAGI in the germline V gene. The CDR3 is CASSYGATGGDTQYF. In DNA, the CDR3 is TGTGCCAGCAGTTACGGAGCCACAGGGGGAGATACGCAGTATTTT.

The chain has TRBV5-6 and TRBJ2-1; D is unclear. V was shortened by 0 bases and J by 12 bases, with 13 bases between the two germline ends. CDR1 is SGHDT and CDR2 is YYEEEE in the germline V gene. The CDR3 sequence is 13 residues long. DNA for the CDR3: TGTGCCAGCAGCTTGGCCACCGTTGCCGGGCAGTTCTTC. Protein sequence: CASSLATVAGQFF. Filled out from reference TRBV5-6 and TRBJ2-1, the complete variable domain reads DAGVTQSPTHLIKTRGQQVTLRCSPKSGHDTVSWYQQALGQGPQFIFQYYEEEERQRGNFPDRFSGHQFPNYSSELNVNALLLGDSALYLCASSLATVAGQFFGPGTRLTVL.

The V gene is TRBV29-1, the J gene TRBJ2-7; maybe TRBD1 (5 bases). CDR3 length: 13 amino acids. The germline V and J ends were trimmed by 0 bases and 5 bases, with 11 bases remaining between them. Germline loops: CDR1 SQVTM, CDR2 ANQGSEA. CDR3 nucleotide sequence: TGCAGCGTTGAAGAGGGGCAGGGAAACGAGCAGTACTTC. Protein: CSVEEGQGNEQYF.

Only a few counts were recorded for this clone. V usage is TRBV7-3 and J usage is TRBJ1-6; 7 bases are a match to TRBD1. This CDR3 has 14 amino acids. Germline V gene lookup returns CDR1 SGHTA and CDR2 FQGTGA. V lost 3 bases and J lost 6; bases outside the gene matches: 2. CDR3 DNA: TGTGCCAGCAGCTTCGGGACAGCTAATTCACCCCTCCACTTT. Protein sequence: CASSFGTANSPLHF.

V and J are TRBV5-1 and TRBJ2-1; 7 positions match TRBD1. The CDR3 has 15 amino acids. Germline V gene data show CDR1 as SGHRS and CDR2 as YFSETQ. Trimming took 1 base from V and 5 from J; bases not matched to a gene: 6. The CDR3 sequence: CASSLLQGYNNEQFF. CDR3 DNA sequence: TGCGCCAGCAGCTTGTTACAGGGGTATAACAATGAGCAGTTCTTC.

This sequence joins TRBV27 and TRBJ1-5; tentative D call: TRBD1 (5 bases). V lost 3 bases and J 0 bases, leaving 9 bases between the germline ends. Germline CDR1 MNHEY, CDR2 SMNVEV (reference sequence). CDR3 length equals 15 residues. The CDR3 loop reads CASSLTVDSNQPQHF. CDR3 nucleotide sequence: TGTGCCAGCAGTTTGACAGTTGATAGCAATCAGCCCCAGCATTTT.

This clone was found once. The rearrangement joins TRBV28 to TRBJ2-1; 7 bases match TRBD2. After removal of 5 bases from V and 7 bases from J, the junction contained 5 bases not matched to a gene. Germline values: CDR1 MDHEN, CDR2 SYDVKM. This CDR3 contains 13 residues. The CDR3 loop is CASSERRGNEQFF. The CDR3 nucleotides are TGTGCCAGCAGTGAGAGGCGGGGGAATGAGCAGTTCTTC.

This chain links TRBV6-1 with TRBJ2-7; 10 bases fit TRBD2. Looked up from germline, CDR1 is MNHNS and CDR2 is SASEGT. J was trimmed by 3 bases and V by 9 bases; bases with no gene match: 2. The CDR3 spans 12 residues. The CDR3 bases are TGTGCCAGTAGCGGGGGGTACTACGAGCAGTACTTC. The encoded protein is CASSGGYYEQYF.

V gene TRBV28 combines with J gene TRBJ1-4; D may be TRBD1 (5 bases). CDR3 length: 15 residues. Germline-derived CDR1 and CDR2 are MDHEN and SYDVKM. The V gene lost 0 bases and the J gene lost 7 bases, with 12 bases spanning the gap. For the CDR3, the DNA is TGTGCCAGCAGTTTATGGCTGGGGGGGTCTGAAAAACTGTTTTTT. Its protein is CASSLWLGGSEKLFF.

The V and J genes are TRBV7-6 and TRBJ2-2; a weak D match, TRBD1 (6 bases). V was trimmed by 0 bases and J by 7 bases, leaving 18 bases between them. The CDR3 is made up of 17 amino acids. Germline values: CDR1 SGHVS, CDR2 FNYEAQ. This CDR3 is CASSLASTTGLDGELFF. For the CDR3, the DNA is TGTGCCAGCAGCTTAGCGAGTACGACAGGTCTTGACGGGGAGCTGTTTTTT.

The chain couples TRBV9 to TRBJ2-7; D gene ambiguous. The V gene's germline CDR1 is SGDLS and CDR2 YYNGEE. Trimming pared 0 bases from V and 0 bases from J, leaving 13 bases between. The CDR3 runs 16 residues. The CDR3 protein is CASSVGEPTPSYEQYF. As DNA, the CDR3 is TGTGCCAGCAGCGTAGGTGAGCCTACCCCCTCCTACGAGCAGTACTTC.

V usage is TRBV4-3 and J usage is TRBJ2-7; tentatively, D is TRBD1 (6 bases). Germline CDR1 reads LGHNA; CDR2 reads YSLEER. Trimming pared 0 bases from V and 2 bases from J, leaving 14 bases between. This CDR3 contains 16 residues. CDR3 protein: CASSQDQQGPAYEQYF. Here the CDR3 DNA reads TGCGCCAGCAGCCAAGATCAACAGGGTCCAGCCTACGAGCAGTACTTC.

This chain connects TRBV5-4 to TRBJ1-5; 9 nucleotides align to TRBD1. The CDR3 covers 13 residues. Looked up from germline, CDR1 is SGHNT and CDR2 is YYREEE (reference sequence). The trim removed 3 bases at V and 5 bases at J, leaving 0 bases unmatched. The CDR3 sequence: CASSWDRDQPQHF. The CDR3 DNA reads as TGTGCCAGCAGCTGGGACAGGGATCAGCCCCAGCATTTT. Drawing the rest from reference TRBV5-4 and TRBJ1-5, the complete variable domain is ETGVTQSPTHLIKTRGQQVTLRCSSQSGHNTVSWYQQALGQGPQFIFQYYREEENGRGNFPPRFSGLQFPNYSSELNVNALELDDSALYLCASSWDRDQPQHFGDGTRLSIL.

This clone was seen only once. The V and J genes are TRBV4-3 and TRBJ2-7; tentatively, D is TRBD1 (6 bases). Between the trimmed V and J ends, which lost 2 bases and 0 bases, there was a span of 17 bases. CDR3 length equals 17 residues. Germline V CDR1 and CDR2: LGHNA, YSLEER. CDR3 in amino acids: CASSQNYGRGSSYEQYF. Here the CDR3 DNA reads TGCGCCAGCAGCCAAAATTACGGAAGGGGGAGCTCCTACGAGCAGTACTTC.

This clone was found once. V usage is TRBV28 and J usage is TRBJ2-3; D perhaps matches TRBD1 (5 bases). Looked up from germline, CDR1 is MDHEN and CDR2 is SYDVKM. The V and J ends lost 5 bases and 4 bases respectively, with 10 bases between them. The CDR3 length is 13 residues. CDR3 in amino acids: CASSRTSPDTQYF. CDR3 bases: TGTGCCAGCAGTCGGACATCCCCAGATACGCAGTATTTT.

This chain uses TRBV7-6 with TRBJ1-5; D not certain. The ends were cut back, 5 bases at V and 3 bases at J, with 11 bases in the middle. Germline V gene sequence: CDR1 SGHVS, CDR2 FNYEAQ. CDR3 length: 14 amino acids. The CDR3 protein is CASSLGAYNQPQHF. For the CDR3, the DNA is TGTGCCAGCAGCCTTGGAGCCTACAATCAGCCCCAGCATTTT.

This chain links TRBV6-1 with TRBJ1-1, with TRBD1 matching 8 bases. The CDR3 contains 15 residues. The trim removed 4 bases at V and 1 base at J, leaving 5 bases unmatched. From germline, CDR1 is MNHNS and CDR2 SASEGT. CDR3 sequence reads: CASSVNRGSNTEAFF. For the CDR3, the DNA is TGTGCCAGCAGTGTTAACAGGGGGTCGAACACTGAAGCTTTCTTT.

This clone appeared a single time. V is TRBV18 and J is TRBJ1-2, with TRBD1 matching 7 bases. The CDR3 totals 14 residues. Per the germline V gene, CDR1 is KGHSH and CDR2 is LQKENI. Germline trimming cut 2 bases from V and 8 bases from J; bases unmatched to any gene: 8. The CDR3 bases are TGTGCCAGCTCACCAGAGGGGGCGGGCGGCGGCTACACCTTC. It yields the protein CASSPEGAGGGYTF.

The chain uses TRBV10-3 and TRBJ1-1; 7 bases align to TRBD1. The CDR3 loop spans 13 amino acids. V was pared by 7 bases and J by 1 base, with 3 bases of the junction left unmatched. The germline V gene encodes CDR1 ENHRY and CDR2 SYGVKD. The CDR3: CAITRDRNTEAFF. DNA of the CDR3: TGTGCCATCACCCGGGACAGGAACACTGAAGCTTTCTTT.

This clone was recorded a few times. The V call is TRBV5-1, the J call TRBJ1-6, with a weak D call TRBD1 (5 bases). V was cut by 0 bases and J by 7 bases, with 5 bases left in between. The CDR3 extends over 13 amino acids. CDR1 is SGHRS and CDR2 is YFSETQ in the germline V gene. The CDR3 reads CASSLDRNSPLHF. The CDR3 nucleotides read TGCGCCAGCAGCTTGGACAGGAATTCACCCCTCCACTTT. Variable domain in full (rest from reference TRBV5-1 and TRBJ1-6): KAGVTQTPRYLIKTRGQQVTLSCSPISGHRSVSWYQQTPGQGLQFLFEYFSETQRNKGNFPGRFSGRQFSNSRSEMNVSTLELGDSALYLCASSLDRNSPLHFGNGTRLTVT.

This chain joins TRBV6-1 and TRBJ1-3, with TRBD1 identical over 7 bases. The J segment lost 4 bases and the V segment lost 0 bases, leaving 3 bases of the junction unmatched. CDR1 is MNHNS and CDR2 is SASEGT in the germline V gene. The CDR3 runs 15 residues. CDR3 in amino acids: CASSEAGGQGNTIYF. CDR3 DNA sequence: TGTGCCAGCAGTGAAGCGGGGGGACAGGGAAACACCATATATTTT.

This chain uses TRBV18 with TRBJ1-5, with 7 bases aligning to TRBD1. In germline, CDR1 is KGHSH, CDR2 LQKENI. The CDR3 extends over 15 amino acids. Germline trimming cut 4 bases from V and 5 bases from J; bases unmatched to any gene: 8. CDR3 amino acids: CASSLARDRDQPQHF. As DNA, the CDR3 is TGTGCCAGCTCACTAGCCCGGGACAGAGATCAGCCCCAGCATTTT.